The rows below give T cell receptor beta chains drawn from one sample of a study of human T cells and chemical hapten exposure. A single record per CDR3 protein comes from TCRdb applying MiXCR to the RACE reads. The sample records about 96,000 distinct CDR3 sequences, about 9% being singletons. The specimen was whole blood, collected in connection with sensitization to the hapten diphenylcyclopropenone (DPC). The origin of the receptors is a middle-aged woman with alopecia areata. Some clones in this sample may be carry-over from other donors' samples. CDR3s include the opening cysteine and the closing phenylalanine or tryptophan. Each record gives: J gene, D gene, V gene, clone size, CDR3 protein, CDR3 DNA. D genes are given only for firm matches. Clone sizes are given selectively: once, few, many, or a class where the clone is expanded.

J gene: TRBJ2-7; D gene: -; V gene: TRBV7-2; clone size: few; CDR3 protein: CASSSVGATSYEQYF; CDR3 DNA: TGTGCCAGCAGCTCTGTGGGCGCAACCTCCTACGAGCAGTACTTC
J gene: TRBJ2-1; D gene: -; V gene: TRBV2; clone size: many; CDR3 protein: CASSEGNYNEQFF; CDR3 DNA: TGTGCCAGCAGTGAAGGCAATTACAATGAGCAGTTCTTC
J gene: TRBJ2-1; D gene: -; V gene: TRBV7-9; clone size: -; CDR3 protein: CASSFQGIEQFF; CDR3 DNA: TGTGCCAGCAGCTTCCAGGGGATTGAGCAGTTCTTC
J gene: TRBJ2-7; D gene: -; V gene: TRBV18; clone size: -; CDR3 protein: CASSPDIHSYEQYF; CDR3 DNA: TGTGCCAGCTCACCCGACATACATTCCTACGAGCAGTACTTC
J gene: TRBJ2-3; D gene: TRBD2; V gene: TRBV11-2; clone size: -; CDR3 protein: CASSFGLAFTDTQYF; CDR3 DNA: TGTGCCAGCAGCTTCGGACTAGCGTTTACAGATACGCAGTATTTT
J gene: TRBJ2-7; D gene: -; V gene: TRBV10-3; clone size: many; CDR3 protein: CAISDDTAYEQYF; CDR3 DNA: TGTGCCATCAGTGACGACACTGCCTACGAGCAGTACTTC
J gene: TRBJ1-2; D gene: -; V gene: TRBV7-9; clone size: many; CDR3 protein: CASSLTASYGYTF; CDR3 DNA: TGTGCCAGCAGCTTAACAGCCTCCTATGGCTACACCTTC
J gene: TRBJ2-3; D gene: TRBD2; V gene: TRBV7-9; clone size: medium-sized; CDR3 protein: CASSPSGSPDTQYF; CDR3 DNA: TGTGCCAGCAGCCCCAGCGGGAGTCCGGATACGCAGTATTTT
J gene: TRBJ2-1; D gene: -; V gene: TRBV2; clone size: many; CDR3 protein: CASTQSELISQFF; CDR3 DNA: TGTGCCAGCACCCAAAGTGAACTGATTTCTCAGTTCTTC
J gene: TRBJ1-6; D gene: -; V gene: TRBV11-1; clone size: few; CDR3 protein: CASSLAQTSPLHF; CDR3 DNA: TGTGCCAGCAGCTTAGCCCAAACCTCACCCCTCCACTTT
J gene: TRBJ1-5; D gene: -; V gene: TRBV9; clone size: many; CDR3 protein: CASSVRENQPQHF; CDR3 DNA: TGTGCCAGCAGCGTCCGGGAGAATCAGCCCCAGCATTTT
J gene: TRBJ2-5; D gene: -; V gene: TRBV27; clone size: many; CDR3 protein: CASSLGGGDQETQYF; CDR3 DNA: TGTGCCAGCAGTTTAGGCGGAGGAGACCAAGAGACCCAGTACTTC
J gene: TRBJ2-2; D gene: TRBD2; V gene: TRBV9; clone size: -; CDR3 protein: CASSVVLAGGTGELFF; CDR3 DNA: TGTGCCAGCAGCGTAGTACTAGCGGGAGGGACCGGGGAGCTGTTTTTT
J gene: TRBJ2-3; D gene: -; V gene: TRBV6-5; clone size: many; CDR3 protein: CASTPGRGTQYF; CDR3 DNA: TGTGCCAGCACCCCTGGAAGGGGTACGCAGTATTTT
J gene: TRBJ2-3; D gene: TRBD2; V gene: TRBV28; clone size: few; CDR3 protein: CASSSSASGPTDTQYF; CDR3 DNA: TGTGCCAGCAGTTCCTCCGCTAGCGGCCCCACAGATACGCAGTATTTT
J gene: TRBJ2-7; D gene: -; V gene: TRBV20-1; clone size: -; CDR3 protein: CSARDETGYYEQYF; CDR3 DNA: TGCAGTGCTAGAGATGAGACAGGCTACTACGAGCAGTACTTC
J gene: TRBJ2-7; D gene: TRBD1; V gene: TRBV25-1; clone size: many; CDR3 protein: CATSMDRGAYEQYF; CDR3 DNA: TGTGCCACCTCGATGGACAGGGGCGCCTACGAGCAGTACTTC
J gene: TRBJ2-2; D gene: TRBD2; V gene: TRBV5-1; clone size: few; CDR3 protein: CASSWGLAENTGELFF; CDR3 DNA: TGCGCCAGCAGCTGGGGACTAGCGGAGAACACCGGGGAGCTGTTTTTT
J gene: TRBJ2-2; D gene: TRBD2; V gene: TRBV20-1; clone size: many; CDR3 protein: CSARGEREYGELFF; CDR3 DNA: TGCAGTGCTAGGGGCGAGCGGGAGTACGGGGAGCTGTTTTTT
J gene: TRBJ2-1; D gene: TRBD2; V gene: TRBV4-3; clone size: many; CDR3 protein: CASSQGTSGGSNEQFF; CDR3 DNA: TGCGCCAGCAGCCAAGGGACTAGCGGGGGGAGTAATGAGCAGTTCTTC
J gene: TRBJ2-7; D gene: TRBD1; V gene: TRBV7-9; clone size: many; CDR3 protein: CASSLEPGTGRSEQYF; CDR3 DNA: TGTGCCAGCAGCTTAGAGCCAGGGACAGGGAGGAGCGAGCAGTACTTC
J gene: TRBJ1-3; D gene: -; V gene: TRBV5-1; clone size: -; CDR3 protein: CASSIESSGNTIYF; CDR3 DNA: TGCGCCAGCAGCATTGAAAGCTCTGGAAACACCATATATTTT
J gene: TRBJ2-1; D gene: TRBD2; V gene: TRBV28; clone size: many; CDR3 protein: CASSLWSGRFGNEQFF; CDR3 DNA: TGTGCCAGCAGTTTATGGAGCGGGAGATTCGGCAATGAGCAGTTCTTC
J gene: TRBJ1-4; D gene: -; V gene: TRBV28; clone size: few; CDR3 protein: CASRAELGEKLFF; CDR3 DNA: TGTGCCAGCAGGGCAGAGCTGGGGGAAAAACTGTTTTTT
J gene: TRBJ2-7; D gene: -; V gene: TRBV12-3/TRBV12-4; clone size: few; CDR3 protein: CASSLNTGRAHEQYF; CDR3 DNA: TGTGCCAGCAGTTTGAATACCGGGCGGGCACACGAGCAGTACTTC
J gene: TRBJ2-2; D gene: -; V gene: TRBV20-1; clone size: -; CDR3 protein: CSALHGGELFF; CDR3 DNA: TGCAGTGCTTTACACGGCGGGGAGCTGTTTTTT
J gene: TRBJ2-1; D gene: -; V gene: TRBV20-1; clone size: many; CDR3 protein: CSADPSSYNEQFF; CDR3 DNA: TGCAGTGCTGACCCGAGCTCCTACAATGAGCAGTTCTTC
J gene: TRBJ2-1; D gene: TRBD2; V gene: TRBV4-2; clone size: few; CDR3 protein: CASSPGTSGPYNEQFF; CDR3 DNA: TGTGCCAGCAGCCCCGGGACTAGCGGCCCCTACAATGAGCAGTTCTTC
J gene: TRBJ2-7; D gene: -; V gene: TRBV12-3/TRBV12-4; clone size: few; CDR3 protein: CASSQTGTSYEQYF; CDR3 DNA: TGTGCCAGCAGCCAAACCGGGACAAGCTACGAGCAGTACTTC
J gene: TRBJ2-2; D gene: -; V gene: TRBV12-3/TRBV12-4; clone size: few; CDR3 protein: CASSLDGFNTGELFF; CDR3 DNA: TGTGCCAGCAGTTTAGACGGGTTTAACACCGGGGAGCTGTTTTTT
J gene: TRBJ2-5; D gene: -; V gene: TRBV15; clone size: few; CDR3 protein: CATRPRGQGETQYF; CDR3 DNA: TGTGCCACCCGACCCCGGGGGCAGGGGGAGACCCAGTACTTC
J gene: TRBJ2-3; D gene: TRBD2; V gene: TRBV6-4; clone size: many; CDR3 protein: CASSDSRETDTQYF; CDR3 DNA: TGTGCCAGCAGTGACTCGCGGGAGACAGATACGCAGTATTTT
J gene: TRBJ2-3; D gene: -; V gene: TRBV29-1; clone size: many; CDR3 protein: CSVEGGPVSRDTQYF; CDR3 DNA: TGCAGCGTTGAAGGAGGGCCTGTCAGCAGAGATACGCAGTATTTT
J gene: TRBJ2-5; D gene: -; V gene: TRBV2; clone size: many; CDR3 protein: CASSEGVTGIETQYF; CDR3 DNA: TGTGCCAGCAGTGAAGGGGTGACTGGGATAGAGACCCAGTACTTC
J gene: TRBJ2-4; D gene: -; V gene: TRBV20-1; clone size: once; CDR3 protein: CSARDRAGLAKNIQYF; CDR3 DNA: TGCAGTGCTAGAGATCGGGCGGGGCTAGCCAAAAACATTCAGTACTTC
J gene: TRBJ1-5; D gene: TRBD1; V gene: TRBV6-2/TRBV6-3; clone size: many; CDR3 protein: CASSYGQGEGQPQHF; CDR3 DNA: TGTGCCAGCAGTTACGGGCAGGGGGAGGGTCAGCCCCAGCATTTT
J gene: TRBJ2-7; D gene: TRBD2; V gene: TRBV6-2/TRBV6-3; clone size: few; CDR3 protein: CASSYTDLAGAYEQYF; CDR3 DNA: TGTGCCAGCAGTTACACAGACCTAGCGGGAGCCTACGAGCAGTACTTC
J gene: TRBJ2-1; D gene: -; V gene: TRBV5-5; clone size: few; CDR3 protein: CASSSYPSGTYNEQFF; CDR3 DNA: TGTGCCAGCAGCTCATACCCCTCGGGGACCTACAATGAGCAGTTCTTC
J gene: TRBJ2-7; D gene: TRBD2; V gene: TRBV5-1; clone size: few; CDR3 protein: CATSRTSGSYEQYF; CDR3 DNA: TGCGCCACCTCGAGGACTAGCGGCTCCTACGAGCAGTACTTC
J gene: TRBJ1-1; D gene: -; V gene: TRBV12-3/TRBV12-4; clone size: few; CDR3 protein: CASSLVAGRSPEAFF; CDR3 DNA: TGTGCCAGCAGTTTAGTTGCAGGGCGAAGCCCTGAAGCTTTCTTT
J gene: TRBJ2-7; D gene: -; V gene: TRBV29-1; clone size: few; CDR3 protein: CSVVETSGEQYF; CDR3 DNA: TGCAGCGTTGTTGAGACCTCCGGCGAGCAGTACTTC
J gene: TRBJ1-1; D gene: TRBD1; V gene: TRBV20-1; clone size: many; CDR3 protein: CSAREGQGATEAFF; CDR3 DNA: TGCAGTGCTAGAGAGGGACAGGGGGCGACTGAAGCTTTCTTT
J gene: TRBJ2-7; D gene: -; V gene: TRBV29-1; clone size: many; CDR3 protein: CSAGGRDFYEQYF; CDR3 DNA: TGCAGCGCCGGGGGCAGGGACTTCTACGAGCAGTACTTC